The rows below give T cell receptor beta chains drawn from one sample of a study of T cells after yellow fever vaccination. TCRdb redid the calling of the 5' RACE reads with MiXCR, one entry per CDR3 protein. The table records under 700,000 distinct CDR3 sequences, about a sixth of them present only once. The sequencing here drew on PBMCs, taken 5 to 6 days after the first yellow fever vaccination. The receptors come from a man between 18 and 29 years old who received the YFV17D yellow fever vaccine. CDR3s include the opening cysteine and the closing phenylalanine or tryptophan. A D gene is named only where the DNA matches it firmly. The size entry is marked missing in some rows and otherwise reads once, few, many or a size class.

clone size	V gene	J gene	D gene	CDR3 DNA	CDR3 protein
.	TRBV4-2	TRBJ1-2	.	TGTGCCAGCAGCCAAGGGACCCTCCTATATGGCTACACCTTC	CASSQGTLLYGYTF
.	TRBV4-3	TRBJ2-2	.	TGCGCCAGCAGCCCCCAAAATGGGGGGTCGACAGGCGGCGGGGAGCTGTTTTTT	CASSPQNGGSTGGGELFF
few	TRBV4-3	TRBJ1-1	TRBD1	TGCGCCAGCAGCCACAGGGGGGGGCAAAACACTGAAGCTTTCTTT	CASSHRGGQNTEAFF
.	TRBV29-1	TRBJ2-1	TRBD2	TGCAGCGTTGAGGGACTAGCGGGGCGACCTATCCCCTACAATGAGCAGTTCTTC	CSVEGLAGRPIPYNEQFF
few	TRBV7-9	TRBJ1-2	TRBD1	TGTGCCAGCAGCGCAAGACAGGGAATGAGGTACACCTTC	CASSARQGMRYTF
few	TRBV18	TRBJ1-1	TRBD1	TGTGCCAGCTCACCCTCGGCCGGACAGGGGGGCACTGAAGCTTTCTTT	CASSPSAGQGGTEAFF
.	TRBV28	TRBJ1-4	TRBD1	TGTGCCAGCAGTTGGGGGACAGGGCTAGGAGAAAAACTGTTTTTT	CASSWGTGLGEKLFF
few	TRBV18	TRBJ2-5	.	TGTGCCAGCTCACCTTCATATTCAGAGACCCAGTACTTC	CASSPSYSETQYF
many	TRBV11-3	TRBJ2-7	TRBD1	TGTGCCAGCAGTTTTGGGCAGGGGGTCTACGAGCAGTACTTC	CASSFGQGVYEQYF
.	TRBV7-2	TRBJ1-1	.	TGTGCCAGCAGCACCCACTGGCGGGGCCCTGAAGCTTTCTTT	CASSTHWRGPEAFF
.	TRBV7-2	TRBJ2-1	.	TGTGCCAGCAGCCAGTGGGACATAATAGGCAATGAGCAGTTCTTC	CASSQWDIIGNEQFF
.	TRBV23-1	TRBJ2-5	.	TGCGTCAGCAGTCAGCAGCTGCGCCCAGCAGAGACCCAGTACTTC	CVSSQQLRPAETQYF
.	TRBV7-2	TRBJ2-5	TRBD2	TGTGCCAGCAGCCTGGAGCGGGGCTGGGGGACCCAGTACTTC	CASSLERGWGTQYF
few	TRBV12-3/TRBV12-4	TRBJ1-5	.	TGTGCCAGCAGTCTCGTTAATAGCAATCAGCCCCAGCATTTT	CASSLVNSNQPQHF
few	TRBV4-1	TRBJ2-3	TRBD2	TGCGCCAGCAGCCAAGTGGACGGGGGGGCGTATACGCAGTATTTT	CASSQVDGGAYTQYF
.	TRBV5-1	TRBJ2-1	TRBD2	TGCGCCAGCAGCTTGGGGGCGGGGGGAAACAATGAGCAGTTCTTC	CASSLGAGGNNEQFF
few	TRBV5-1	TRBJ2-1	.	TGCGCCAGCAGCTTGGGGACGACTAGTATCAGGCTAGGGAGGAACAATGAGCAGTTCTTC	CASSLGTTSIRLGRNNEQFF
.	TRBV7-9	TRBJ2-5	TRBD2	TGTGCCAGCAGCCATAACCGGGGGGGAGAGACCCAGTACTTC	CASSHNRGGETQYF
.	TRBV7-9	TRBJ1-1	.	TGTGCCAGCAGGGACAGAAAGGCCCTGGGCACTGAAGCTTTCTTT	CASRDRKALGTEAFF
.	TRBV20-1	TRBJ2-1	TRBD2	TGCAGTGCTAGACAGAGCGGGGGCTACAATGAGCAGTTCTTC	CSARQSGGYNEQFF
.	TRBV5-1	TRBJ2-1	.	TGCGCCAGCAGCTCACAGCGTAACCTCAATGAGCAGTTCTTC	CASSSQRNLNEQFF
.	TRBV18	TRBJ2-5	.	TGTGCCAGCTCACCTTCCAGTAAAGAGACCCAGTACTTC	CASSPSSKETQYF
.	TRBV4-3	TRBJ2-3	.	TGCGCCAGCAGCCAAGATCGGAGGGAGACAGATACGCAGTATTTT	CASSQDRRETDTQYF
.	TRBV4-2	TRBJ2-4	TRBD1	TGTGCCAGCAGCCAAAACAGGGGTCGGGACATTCAGTACTTC	CASSQNRGRDIQYF
few	TRBV20-1	TRBJ1-5	.	TGCAGTGCTAGAATGCAGGGCGGCAATCAGCCCCAGCATTTT	CSARMQGGNQPQHF
.	TRBV5-1	TRBJ1-6	.	TGCGCCAGCAGCTTGGCCGTGGCGGAGGGCCCCCTCTATAATTCACCCCTCCACTTT	CASSLAVAEGPLYNSPLHF
.	TRBV19	TRBJ2-3	TRBD2	TGTGCCAGTAGTTTCGGGGGGATAAGCACAGATACGCAGTATTTT	CASSFGGISTDTQYF
few	TRBV5-1	TRBJ2-5	.	TGCGCCAGCAGCTGGCGGGACTGGGGGGAGACCCAGTACTTC	CASSWRDWGETQYF
.	TRBV4-1	TRBJ2-5	TRBD2	TGCGCCAGCAGCCAAGAGCTCGGACTAGCGGGGGGCCCTCTCCTTTTC	CASSQELGLAGGPLLF
.	TRBV19	TRBJ1-1	.	TGTGCCAGTAGTATAGATAGTGCAGAAGTGAACACTGAAGCTTTCTTT	CASSIDSAEVNTEAFF
many	TRBV20-1	TRBJ2-5	.	TGCAGTGCCCGGCGGGGGGACAGCCAAGAGACCCAGTACTTC	CSARRGDSQETQYF
.	TRBV10-3	TRBJ2-7	TRBD2	TGTGCCATCAGTGAACCGGGACTAGCGGGGGCCTACGAGCAGTACTTC	CAISEPGLAGAYEQYF
few	TRBV4-3	TRBJ2-3	.	TGCGCCAGCAGCCAAGATAAGAGCACAGATACGCAGTATTTT	CASSQDKSTDTQYF
few	TRBV12-3/TRBV12-4	TRBJ2-3	TRBD2	TGTGCCAGCAGTTTGTCGAGAAGCGGGGGTTTCACAGATACGCAGTATTTT	CASSLSRSGGFTDTQYF
.	TRBV18	TRBJ2-5	.	TGTGCCAGCTCACACCAACGGGGTGATGAGACCCAGTACTTC	CASSHQRGDETQYF
few	TRBV12-3/TRBV12-4	TRBJ1-5	.	TGTGCCAGCAGTTCTGGGGTTTGGGGCAATCAGCCCCAGCATTTT	CASSSGVWGNQPQHF
many	TRBV4-3	TRBJ2-1	.	TGCGCCAGCAGCCAAGATCCGAGGGGGACGAGCTCCTACAATGAGCAGTTCTTC	CASSQDPRGTSSYNEQFF
few	TRBV12-3/TRBV12-4	TRBJ2-2	.	TGTGCCAGCAGTTTAATGGACTATAGCACCGGGGAGCTGTTTTTT	CASSLMDYSTGELFF
few	TRBV20-1	TRBJ2-5	.	TGCAGTGCTCCTTTGGTTCAGGGTGTGCAGGAGACCCAGTACTTC	CSAPLVQGVQETQYF
.	TRBV12-5	TRBJ2-5	.	TGTGCTAGTGGTTTACTATCCGGGACACTCACCGAGACCCAGTACTTC	CASGLLSGTLTETQYF
few	TRBV4-2	TRBJ1-4	.	TGTGCCAGCAGCCAAGGTAGTAATGAAAAACTGTTTTTT	CASSQGSNEKLFF
.	TRBV2	TRBJ2-7	.	TGTGCCAGCAGTGCGACCGCGGCGTCCTACGAGCAGTACTTC	CASSATAASYEQYF
.	TRBV5-1	TRBJ2-7	TRBD1	TGCGCCAGCAGCCGGGACAGTAGCTCCTACGAGCAGTACTTC	CASSRDSSSYEQYF